This T cell receptor (beta chain) was captured by sequencing in a study of technical replicates of blood from a handful of donors. V lost 2 bases and J lost 5; bases outside the gene matches: 5. Germline CDR1 is MNHEY and CDR2 is SVGAGI. This CDR3 comprises 15 residues. Assay used: immunoSEQ multiplex PCR; TCRdb lists only in-frame clones, some missing. The table includes about 82,000 clones, 96% detected once. The sequenced sample consisted of T cells isolated from PBMCs. The receptor was derived from a human donor in good health. V is TRBV6-5 and J is TRBJ2-3, with 9 bases lining up with TRBD1. The chain's CDR3 is CASSYTDRGQDTQYF. The CDR3 DNA reads as TGTGCCAGCAGTTACACGGACAGGGGACAAGATACGCAGTATTTT.